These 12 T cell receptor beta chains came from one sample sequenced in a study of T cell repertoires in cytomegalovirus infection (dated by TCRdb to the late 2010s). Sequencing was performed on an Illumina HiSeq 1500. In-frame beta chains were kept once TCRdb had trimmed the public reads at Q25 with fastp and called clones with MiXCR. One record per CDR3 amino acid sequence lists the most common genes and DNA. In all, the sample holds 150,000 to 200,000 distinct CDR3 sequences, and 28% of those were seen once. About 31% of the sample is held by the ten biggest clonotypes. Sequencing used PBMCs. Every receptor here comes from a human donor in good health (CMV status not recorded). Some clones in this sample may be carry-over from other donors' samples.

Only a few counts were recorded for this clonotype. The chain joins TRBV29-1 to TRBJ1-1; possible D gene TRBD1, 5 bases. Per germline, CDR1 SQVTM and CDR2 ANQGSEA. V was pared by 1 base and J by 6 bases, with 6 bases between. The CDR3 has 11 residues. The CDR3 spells CSVEVQAEAFF. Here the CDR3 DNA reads TGCAGCGTTGAAGTACAGGCTGAAGCTTTCTTT.

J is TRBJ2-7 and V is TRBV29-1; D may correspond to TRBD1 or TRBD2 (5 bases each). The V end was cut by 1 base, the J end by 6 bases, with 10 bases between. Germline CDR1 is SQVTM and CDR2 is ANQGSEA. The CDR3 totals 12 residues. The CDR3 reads CSVEVGVSEQYF. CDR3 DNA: TGCAGCGTTGAAGTGGGGGTCTCCGAGCAGTACTTC.

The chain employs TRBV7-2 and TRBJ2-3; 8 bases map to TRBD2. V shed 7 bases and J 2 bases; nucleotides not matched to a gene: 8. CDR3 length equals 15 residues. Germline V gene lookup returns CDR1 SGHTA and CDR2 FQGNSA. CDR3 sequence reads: CASKRGNFHTDTQYF. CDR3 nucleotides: TGTGCCAGCAAGCGGGGGAACTTTCACACAGATACGCAGTATTTT.

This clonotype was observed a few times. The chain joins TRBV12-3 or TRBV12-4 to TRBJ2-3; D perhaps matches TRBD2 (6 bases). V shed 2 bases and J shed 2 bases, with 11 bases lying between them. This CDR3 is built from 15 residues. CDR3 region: CASSLSGYATDTQYF. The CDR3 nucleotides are TGTGCCAGCAGTTTAAGCGGGTACGCCACAGATACGCAGTATTTT.

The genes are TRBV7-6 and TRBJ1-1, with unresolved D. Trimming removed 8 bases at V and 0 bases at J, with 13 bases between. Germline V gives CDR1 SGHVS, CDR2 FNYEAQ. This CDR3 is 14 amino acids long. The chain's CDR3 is CASGNRQMNTEAFF. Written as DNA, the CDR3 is TGTGCCAGCGGTAACCGGCAAATGAACACTGAAGCTTTCTTT.

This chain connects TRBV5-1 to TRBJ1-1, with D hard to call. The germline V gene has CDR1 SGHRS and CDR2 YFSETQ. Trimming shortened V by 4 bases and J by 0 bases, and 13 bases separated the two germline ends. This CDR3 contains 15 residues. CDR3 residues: CASSLTTDLNTEAFF. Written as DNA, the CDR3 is TGCGCCAGCAGCCTGACGACGGATTTGAACACTGAAGCTTTCTTT.

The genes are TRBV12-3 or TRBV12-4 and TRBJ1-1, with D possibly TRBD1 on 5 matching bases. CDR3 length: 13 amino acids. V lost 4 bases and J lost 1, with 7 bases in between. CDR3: CASSWGENTEAFF. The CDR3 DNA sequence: TGTGCCAGCAGTTGGGGGGAGAACACTGAAGCTTTCTTT.

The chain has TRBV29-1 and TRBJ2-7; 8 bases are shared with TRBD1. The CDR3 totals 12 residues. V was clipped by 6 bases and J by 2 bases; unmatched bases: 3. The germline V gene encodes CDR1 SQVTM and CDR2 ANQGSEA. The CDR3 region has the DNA TGCAGCGTCCGGACAGGGACCTACGAGCAGTACTTC. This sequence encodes CSVRTGTYEQYF.

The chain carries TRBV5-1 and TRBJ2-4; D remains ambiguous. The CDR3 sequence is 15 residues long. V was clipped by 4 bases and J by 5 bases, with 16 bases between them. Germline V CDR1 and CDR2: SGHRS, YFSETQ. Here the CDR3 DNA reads TGCGCCAGCAGCCTTAACTCCCCTGCAGAAAACATTCAGTACTTC. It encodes CASSLNSPAENIQYF. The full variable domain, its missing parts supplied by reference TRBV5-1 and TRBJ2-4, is KAGVTQTPRYLIKTRGQQVTLSCSPISGHRSVSWYQQTPGQGLQFLFEYFSETQRNKGNFPGRFSGRQFSNSRSEMNVSTLELGDSALYLCASSLNSPAENIQYFGAGTRLSVL.

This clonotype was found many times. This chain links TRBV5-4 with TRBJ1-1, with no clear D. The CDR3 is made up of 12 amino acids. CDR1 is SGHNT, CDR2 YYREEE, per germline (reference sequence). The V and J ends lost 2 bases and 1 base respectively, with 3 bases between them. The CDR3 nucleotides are TGTGCCAGCAGCTTAAGGAACACTGAAGCTTTCTTT. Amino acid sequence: CASSLRNTEAFF.

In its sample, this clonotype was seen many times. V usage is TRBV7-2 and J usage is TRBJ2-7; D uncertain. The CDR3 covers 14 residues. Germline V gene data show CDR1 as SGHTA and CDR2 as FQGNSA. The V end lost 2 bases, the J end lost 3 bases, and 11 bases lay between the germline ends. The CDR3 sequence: CASSLSPQLYEQYF. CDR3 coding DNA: TGTGCCAGCAGCTTATCCCCCCAACTCTACGAGCAGTACTTC. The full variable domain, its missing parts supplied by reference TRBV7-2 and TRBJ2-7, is GAGVSQSPSNKVTEKGKDVELRCDPISGHTALYWYRQSLGQGLEFLIYFQGNSAPDKSGLPSDRFSAERTGGSVSTLTIQRTQQEDSAVYLCASSLSPQLYEQYFGPGTRLTVT.

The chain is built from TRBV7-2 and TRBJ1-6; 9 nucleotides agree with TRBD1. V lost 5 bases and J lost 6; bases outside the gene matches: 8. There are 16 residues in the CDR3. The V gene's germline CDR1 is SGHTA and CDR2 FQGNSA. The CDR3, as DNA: TGTGCCAGCAGCCGAGGACAGGGGTCGGGTAATTCACCCCTCCACTTT. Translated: CASSRGQGSGNSPLHF.